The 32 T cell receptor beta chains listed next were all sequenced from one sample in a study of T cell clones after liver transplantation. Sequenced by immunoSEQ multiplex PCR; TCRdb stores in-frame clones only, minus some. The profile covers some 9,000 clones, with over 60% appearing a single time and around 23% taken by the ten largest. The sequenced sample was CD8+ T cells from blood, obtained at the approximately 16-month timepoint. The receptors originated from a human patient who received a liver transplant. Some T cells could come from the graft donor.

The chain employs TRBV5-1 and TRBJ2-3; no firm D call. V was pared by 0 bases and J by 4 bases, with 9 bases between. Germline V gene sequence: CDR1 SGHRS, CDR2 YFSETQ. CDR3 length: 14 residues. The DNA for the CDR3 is TGCGCCAGCAGCTTGGACTTCTGGCCAGATACGCAGTATTTT. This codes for CASSLDFWPDTQYF.

The CDR3 here is CASSFGLGDEQYF. For the CDR3, the DNA is TGTGCCAGCAGCTTTGGCTTGGGGGACGAGCAGTACTTC. The chain joins TRBV7-9 to TRBJ2-7; either TRBD1 or TRBD2 may fit D (5 bases each). Trimming pared 3 bases from V and 5 bases from J, leaving 11 bases between. Per germline, CDR1 SEHNR and CDR2 FQNEAQ (reference sequence). This CDR3 has 13 residues. Drawing the rest from reference TRBV7-9 and TRBJ2-7, the complete variable domain is DTGVSQNPRHKITKRGQNVTFRCDPISEHNRLYWYRQTLGQGPEFLTYFQNEAQLEKSRLLSDRFSAERPKGSFSTLEIQRTEQGDSAMYLCASSFGLGDEQYFGPGTRLTVT.

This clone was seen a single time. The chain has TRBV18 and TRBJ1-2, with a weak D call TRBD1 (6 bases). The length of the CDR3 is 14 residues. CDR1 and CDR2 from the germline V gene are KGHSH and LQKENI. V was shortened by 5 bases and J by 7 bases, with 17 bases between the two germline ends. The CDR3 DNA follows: TGTGCCAGCTCATTTTCCCGGGACATGGGTGGCTACACCTTC. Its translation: CASSFSRDMGGYTF.

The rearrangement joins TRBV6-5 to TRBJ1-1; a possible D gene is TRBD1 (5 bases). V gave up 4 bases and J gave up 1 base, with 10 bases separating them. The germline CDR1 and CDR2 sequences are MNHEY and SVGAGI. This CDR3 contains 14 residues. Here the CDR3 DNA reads TGTGCCAGCAGTTCCGGGACGGCGAACACTGAAGCTTTCTTT. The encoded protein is CASSSGTANTEAFF.

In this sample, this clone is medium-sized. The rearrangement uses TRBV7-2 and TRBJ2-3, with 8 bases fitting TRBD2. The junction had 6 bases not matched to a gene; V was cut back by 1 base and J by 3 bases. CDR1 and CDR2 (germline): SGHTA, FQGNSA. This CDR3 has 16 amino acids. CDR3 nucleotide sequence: TGTGCCAGCAGCTTAGTTATTGCTAGCGGGACAGATACGCAGTATTTT. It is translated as CASSLVIASGTDTQYF.

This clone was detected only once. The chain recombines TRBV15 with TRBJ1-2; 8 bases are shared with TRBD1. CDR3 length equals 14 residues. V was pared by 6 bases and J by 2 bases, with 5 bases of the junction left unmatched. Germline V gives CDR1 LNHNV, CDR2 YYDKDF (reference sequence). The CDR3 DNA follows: TGTGCCACCAGAGGACAGGGAACAAACTATGGCTACACCTTC. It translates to CATRGQGTNYGYTF.

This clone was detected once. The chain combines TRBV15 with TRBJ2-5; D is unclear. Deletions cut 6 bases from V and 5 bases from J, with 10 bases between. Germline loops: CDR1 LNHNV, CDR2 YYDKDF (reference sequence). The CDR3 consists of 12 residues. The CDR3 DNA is TGTGCCACCAGTTCCCTTGGGGAGACCCAGTACTTC. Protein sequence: CATSSLGETQYF.

Here the CDR3 DNA reads TGTGCCAGCAGTGAATATAACAGTGCCTACGAGCAGTACTTC. The encoded protein is CASSEYNSAYEQYF. The gene calls are TRBV25-1 and TRBJ2-7; D is undetermined. V lost 0 bases to trimming and J lost 2 bases, with 8 bases between them. CDR1 is MGHDK, CDR2 SYGVNS, per germline. This CDR3 has 14 amino acids.

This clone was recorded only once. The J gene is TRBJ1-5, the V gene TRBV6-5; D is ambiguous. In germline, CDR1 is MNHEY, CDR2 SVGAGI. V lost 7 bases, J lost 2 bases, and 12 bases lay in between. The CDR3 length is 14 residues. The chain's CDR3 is CASKEAGGNQPQHF. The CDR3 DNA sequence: TGTGCCAGCAAGGAAGCAGGAGGCAATCAGCCCCAGCATTTT.

This CDR3 is CATGQGVETQYF. Here the CDR3 DNA reads TGTGCCACGGGACAGGGGGTAGAGACCCAGTACTTC. The rearrangement links TRBV19 to TRBJ2-5; TRBD1 aligns across 11 bases. The CDR3 runs 12 residues. Germline V lookup: CDR1 LNHDA, CDR2 SQIVND (reference sequence). V was pared by 10 bases and J by 4 bases, with 2 bases of the junction left unmatched. Full variable domain (rest looked up from reference TRBV19 and TRBJ2-5): DGGITQSPKYLFRKEGQNVTLSCEQNLNHDAMYWYRQDPGQGLRLIYYSQIVNDFQKGDIAEGYSVSREKKESFPLTVTSAQKNPTAFYLCATGQGVETQYFGPGTRLLVL.

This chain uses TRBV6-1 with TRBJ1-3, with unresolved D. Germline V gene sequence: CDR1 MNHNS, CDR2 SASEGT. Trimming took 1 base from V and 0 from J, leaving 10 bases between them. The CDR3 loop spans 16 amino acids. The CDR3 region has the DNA TGTGCCAGCAGTGAAGAAGCAGGAGTCTCTGGAAACACCATATATTTT. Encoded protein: CASSEEAGVSGNTIYF.

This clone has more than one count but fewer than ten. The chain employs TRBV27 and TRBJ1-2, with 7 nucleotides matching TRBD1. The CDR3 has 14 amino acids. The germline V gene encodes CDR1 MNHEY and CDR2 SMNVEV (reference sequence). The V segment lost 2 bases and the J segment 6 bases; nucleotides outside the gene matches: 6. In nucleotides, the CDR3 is TGTGCCAGCAGTTTAGCGGGGCAGGGGGATGGCTACACCTTC. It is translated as CASSLAGQGDGYTF.

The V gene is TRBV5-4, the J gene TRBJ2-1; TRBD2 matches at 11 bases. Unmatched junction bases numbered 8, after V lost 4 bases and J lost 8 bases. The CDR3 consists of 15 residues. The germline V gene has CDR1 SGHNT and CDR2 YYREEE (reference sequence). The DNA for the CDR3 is TGTGCCAGCAGCCCGGAAGTAGCGGGGGGGGATGAGCAGTTCTTC. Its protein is CASSPEVAGGDEQFF.

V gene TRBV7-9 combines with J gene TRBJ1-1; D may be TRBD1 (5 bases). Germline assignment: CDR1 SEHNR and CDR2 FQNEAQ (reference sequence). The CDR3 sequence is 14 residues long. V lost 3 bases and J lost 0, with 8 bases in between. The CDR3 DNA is TGTGCCAGCAGCTTTCAGGGATTGAACACTGAAGCTTTCTTT. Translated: CASSFQGLNTEAFF.

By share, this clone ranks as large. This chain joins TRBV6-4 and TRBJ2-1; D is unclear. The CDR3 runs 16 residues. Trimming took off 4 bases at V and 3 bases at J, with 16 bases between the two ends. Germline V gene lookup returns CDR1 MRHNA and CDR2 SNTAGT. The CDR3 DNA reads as TGTGCCAGCAGTGCCCGGCCCAGCTCCGACTACAATGAGCAGTTCTTC. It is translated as CASSARPSSDYNEQFF.

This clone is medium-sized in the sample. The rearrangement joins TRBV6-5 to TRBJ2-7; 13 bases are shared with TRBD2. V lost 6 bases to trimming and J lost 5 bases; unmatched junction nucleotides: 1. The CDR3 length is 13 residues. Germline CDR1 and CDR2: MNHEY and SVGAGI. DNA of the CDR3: TGTGCCAGCAGAGGGACTAGCGGGAACGAGCAGTACTTC. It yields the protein CASRGTSGNEQYF.

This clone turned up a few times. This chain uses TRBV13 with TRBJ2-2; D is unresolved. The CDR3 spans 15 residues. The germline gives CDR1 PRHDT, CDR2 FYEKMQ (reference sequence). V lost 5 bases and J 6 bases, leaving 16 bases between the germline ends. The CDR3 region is CASSLRPITAGELFF. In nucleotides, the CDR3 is TGTGCCAGCAGCCTTCGACCAATTACAGCCGGGGAGCTGTTTTTT.

DNA for the CDR3: TGTGCCAGCAGCTCCCCCGGTGCGGGGGGGGGAACAGATACGCAGTATTTT. This encodes CASSSPGAGGGTDTQYF. The chain carries TRBV7-9 and TRBJ2-3, with 9 bases fitting TRBD2. The length of the CDR3 is 17 residues. The V segment lost 4 bases and the J segment 3 bases; nucleotides outside the gene matches: 11. Germline values: CDR1 SEHNR, CDR2 FQNEAQ (reference sequence). Together with reference TRBV7-9 and TRBJ2-3, the CDR3 gives the full variable domain: DTGVSQNPRHKITKRGQNVTFRCDPISEHNRLYWYRQTLGQGPEFLTYFQNEAQLEKSRLLSDRFSAERPKGSFSTLEIQRTEQGDSAMYLCASSSPGAGGGTDTQYFGPGTRLTVL.

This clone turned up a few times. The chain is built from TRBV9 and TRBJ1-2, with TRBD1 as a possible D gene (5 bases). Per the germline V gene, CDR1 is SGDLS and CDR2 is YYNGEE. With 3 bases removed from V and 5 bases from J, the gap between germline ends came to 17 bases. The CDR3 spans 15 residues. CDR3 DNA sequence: TGTGCCAGCAGCGCTAGAGACAGCGCCTCGTATGGCTACACCTTC. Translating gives CASSARDSASYGYTF.

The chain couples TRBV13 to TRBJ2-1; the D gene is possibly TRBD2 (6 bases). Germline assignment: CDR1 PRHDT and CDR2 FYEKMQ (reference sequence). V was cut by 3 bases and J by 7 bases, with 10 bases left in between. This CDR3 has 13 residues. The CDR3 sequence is CASSLGLANEQFF. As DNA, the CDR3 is TGTGCCAGCAGCTTGGGACTGGCTAATGAGCAGTTCTTC.

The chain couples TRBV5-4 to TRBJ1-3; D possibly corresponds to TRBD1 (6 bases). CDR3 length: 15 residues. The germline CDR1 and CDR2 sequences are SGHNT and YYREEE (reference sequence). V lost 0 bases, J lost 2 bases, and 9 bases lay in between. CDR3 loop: CASSLDRATGNTIYF. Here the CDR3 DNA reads TGTGCCAGCAGCTTGGACAGGGCAACTGGAAACACCATATATTTT.

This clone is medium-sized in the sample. CDR3 region: CASSPGVNEQFF. The CDR3 DNA follows: TGTGCCAGCAGCCCAGGGGTGAATGAGCAGTTCTTC. The chain recombines TRBV6-6 with TRBJ2-1, with D maybe TRBD1 (6 bases). CDR3 length equals 12 residues. Trimming removed 6 bases from V and 7 bases from J, with 10 bases in between. The V gene's germline CDR1 is MNHNY and CDR2 SVGAGI (reference sequence).

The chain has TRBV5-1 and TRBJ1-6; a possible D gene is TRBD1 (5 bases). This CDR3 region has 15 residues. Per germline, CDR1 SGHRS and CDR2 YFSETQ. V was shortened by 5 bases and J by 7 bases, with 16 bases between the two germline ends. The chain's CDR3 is CASSKEGRGNSPLHF. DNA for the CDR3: TGCGCCAGCAGTAAGGAGGGGAGAGGGAATTCACCCCTCCACTTT. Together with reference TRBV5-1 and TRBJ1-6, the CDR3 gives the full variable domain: KAGVTQTPRYLIKTRGQQVTLSCSPISGHRSVSWYQQTPGQGLQFLFEYFSETQRNKGNFPGRFSGRQFSNSRSEMNVSTLELGDSALYLCASSKEGRGNSPLHFGNGTRLTVT.

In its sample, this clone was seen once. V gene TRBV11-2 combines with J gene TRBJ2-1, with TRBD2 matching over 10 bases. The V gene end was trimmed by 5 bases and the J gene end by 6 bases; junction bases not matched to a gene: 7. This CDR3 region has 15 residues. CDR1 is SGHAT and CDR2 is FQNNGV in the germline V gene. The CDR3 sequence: CASSPWTSGLNEQFF. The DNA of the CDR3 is TGTGCCAGCAGCCCATGGACTAGCGGCCTCAATGAGCAGTTCTTC. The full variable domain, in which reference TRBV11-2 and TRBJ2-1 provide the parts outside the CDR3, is EAGVAQSPRYKIIEKRQSVAFWCNPISGHATLYWYQQILGQGPKLLIQFQNNGVVDDSQLPKDRFSAERLKGVDSTLKIQPAKLEDSAVYLCASSPWTSGLNEQFFGPGTRLTVL.

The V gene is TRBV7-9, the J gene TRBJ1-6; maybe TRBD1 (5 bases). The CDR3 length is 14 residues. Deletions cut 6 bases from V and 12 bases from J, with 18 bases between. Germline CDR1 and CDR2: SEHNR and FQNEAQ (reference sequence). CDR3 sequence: CASRIGQGFGPLHF. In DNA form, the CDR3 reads TGTGCCAGCAGAATCGGGCAGGGATTTGGACCCCTCCACTTT.

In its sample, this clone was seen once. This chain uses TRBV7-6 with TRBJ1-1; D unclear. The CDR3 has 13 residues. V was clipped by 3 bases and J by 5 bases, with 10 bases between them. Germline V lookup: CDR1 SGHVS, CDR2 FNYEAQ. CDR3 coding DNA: TGTGCCAGCAGCTTGGCGCGGAGGACTGAAGCTTTCTTT. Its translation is CASSLARRTEAFF.

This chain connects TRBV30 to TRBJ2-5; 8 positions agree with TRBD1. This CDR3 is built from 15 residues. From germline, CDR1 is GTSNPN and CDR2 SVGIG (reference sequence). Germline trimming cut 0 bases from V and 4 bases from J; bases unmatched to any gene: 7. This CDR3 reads CAWSVGGQVGETQYF. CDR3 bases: TGTGCCTGGAGTGTAGGGGGACAGGTGGGAGAGACCCAGTACTTC.

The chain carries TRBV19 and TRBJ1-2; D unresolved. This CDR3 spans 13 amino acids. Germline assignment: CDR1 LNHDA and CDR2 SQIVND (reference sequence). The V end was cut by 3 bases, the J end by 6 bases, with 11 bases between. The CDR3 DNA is TGTGCCAGTAGTATGGGGTCGGGTAATGGCTACACCTTC. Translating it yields CASSMGSGNGYTF.

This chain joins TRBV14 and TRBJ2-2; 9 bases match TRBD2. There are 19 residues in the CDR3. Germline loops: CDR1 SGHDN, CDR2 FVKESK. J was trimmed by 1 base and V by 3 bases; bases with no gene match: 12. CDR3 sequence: CASSQQMWASGENTGELFF. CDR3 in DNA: TGTGCCAGCAGCCAGCAAATGTGGGCTAGCGGGGAGAACACCGGGGAGCTGTTTTTT.

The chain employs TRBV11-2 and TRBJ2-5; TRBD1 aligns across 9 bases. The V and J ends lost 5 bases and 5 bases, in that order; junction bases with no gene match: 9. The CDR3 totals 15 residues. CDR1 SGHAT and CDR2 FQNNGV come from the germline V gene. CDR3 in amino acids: CASSLGTGWGETQYF. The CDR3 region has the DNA TGTGCCAGCAGCCTGGGGACAGGGTGGGGGGAGACCCAGTACTTC.

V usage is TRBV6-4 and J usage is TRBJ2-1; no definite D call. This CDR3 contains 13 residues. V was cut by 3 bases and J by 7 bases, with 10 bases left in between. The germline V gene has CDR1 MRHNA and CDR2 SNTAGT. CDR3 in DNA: TGTGCCAGCAGTGATTCGACTGGGAATGAGCAGTTCTTC. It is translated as CASSDSTGNEQFF.

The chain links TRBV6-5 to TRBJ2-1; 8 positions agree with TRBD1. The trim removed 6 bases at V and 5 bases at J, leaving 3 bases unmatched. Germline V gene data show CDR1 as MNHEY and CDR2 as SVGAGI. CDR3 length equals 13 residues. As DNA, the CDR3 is TGTGCCAGCAGCTCGGACAGGGACAATGAGCAGTTCTTC. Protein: CASSSDRDNEQFF.